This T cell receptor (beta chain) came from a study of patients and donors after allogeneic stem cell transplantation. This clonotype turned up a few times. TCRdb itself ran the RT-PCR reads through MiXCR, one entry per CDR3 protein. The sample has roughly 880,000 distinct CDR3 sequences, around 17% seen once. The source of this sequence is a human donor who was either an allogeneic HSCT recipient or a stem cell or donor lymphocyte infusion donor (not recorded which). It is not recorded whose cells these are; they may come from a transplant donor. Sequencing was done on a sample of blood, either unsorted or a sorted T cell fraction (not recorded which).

The CDR3 spells CSAPSTGKYEQYF. The CDR3 nucleotides are TGCAGTGCTCCAAGTACGGGGAAATACGAGCAGTACTTC. The chain carries TRBV20-1 and TRBJ2-7, with D perhaps matching TRBD2 (5 bases). This CDR3 comprises 13 residues. The germline gives CDR1 DFQATT, CDR2 SNEGSKA (reference sequence). Trimming took 5 bases from V and 4 from J, leaving 15 bases between them.